This T cell receptor (beta chain) was captured in a study of T cell responses to AZD1222 COVID-19 vaccine. Only in-frame clones appear in the TCRdb table, and some are missing; sequencing was by immunoSEQ multiplex PCR. Seen here are 50,000 to 70,000 clones, around 83% observed once, and the top ten hold roughly 19%. On this clone itself: The antigen remains unidentified.

Study results and limitations: Donors in the cohort were predominantly white British and more often female, and clonal diversity was possibly underestimated.

Trimming cost V 1 base and J 0 bases, with 27 bases left between them. From germline, CDR1 is SQVTM and CDR2 ANQGSEA. This CDR3 region has 20 residues. The source is an adult in good health. The chain joins TRBV29-1 to TRBJ1-2, with D possibly matching TRBD1 (5 bases). The input for sequencing was peripheral blood, taken on day 0 of MenACWY control vaccination. For the CDR3, the DNA is TGCAGCGTTGAAGGCACCCGTGGAAAACGGGACGGATCTTCTAACTATGGCTACACCTTC. Residues: CSVEGTRGKRDGSSNYGYTF.